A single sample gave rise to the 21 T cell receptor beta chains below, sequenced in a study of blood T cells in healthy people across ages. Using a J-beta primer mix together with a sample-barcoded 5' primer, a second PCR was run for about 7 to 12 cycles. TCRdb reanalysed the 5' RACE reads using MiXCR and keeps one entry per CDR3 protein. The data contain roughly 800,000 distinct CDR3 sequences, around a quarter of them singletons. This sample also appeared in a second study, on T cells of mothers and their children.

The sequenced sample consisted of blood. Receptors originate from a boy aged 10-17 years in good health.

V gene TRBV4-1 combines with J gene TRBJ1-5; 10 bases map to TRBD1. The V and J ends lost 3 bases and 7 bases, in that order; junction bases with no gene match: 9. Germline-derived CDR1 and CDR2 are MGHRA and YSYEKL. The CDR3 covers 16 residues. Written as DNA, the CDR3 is TGCGCCAGCAGCCATGCGGGACAGGGGATTGAACAGCCCCAGCATTTT. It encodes CASSHAGQGIEQPQHF.

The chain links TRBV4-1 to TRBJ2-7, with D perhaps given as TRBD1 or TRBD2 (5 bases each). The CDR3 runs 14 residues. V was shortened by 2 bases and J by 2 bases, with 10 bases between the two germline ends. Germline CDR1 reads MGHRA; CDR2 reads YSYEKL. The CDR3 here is CASSQQTAAYEQYF. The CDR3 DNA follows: TGCGCCAGCAGCCAACAGACAGCGGCCTACGAGCAGTACTTC.

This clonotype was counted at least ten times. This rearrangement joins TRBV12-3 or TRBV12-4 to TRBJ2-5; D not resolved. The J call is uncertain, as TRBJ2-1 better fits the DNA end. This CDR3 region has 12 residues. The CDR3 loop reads CASSRQSGEQFF. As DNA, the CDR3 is TGTGCCAGCAGCCGACAATCGGGTGAGCAGTTCTTC.

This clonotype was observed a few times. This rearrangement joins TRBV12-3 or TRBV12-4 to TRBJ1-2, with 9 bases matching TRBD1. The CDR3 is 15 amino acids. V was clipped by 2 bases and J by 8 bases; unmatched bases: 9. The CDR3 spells CASSLPGTGLGGYTF. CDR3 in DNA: TGTGCCAGCAGTTTACCCGGGACAGGGCTAGGCGGCTACACCTTC.

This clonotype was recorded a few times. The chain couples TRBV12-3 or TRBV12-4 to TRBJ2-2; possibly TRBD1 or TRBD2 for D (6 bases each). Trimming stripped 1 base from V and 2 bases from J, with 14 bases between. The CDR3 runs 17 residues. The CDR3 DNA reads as TGTGCCAGCAGTTTAGGAGAAAGGGGGGACAACACCGGGGAGCTGTTTTTT. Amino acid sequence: CASSLGERGDNTGELFF.

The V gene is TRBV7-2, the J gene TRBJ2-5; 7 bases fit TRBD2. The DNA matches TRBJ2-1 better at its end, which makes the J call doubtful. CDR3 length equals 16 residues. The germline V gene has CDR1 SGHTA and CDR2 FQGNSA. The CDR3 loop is CASSLGAEVGRVEQFF. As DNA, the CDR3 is TGTGCCAGCAGCTTAGGGGCGGAAGTGGGGAGGGTTGAGCAGTTCTTC.

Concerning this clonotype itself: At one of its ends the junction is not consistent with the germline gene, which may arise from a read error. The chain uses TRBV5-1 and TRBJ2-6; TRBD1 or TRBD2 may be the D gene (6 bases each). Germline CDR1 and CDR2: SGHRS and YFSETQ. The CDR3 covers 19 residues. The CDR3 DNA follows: TGCGCCAGCAACTTGGAAGGGGGGAGCGAGGCGACTGGGGCCAACGTCCTGACTTTC. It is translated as CASNLEGGSEATGANVLTF.

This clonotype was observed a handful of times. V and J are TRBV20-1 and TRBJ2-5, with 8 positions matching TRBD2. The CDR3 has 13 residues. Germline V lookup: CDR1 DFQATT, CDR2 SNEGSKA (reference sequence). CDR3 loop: CSAPAGAQETQYF. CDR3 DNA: TGCAGCGCTCCAGCGGGGGCCCAAGAGACCCAGTACTTC.

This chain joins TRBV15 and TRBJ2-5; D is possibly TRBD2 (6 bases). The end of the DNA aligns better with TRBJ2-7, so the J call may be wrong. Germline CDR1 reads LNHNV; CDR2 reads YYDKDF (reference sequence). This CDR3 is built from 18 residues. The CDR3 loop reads CATSRDPPGVDFSYEQYF. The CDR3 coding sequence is TGTGCCACCAGCAGAGATCCCCCGGGGGTTGACTTCTCCTACGAGCAGTACTTC.

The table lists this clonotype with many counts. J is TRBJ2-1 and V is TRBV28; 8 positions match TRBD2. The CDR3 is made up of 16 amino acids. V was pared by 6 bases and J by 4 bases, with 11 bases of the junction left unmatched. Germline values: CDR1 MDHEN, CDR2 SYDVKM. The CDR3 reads CASRVGASGYYNEQFF. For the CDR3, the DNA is TGTGCCAGCAGGGTTGGCGCTAGCGGGTATTACAATGAGCAGTTCTTC.

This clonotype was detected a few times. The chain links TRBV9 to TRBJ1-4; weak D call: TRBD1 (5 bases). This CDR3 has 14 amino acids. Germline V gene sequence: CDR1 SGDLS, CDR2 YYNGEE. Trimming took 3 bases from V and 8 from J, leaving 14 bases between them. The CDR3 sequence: CASSAGHRGEKLFF. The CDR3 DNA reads TGTGCCAGCAGCGCTGGACACCGTGGGGAAAAACTGTTTTTT. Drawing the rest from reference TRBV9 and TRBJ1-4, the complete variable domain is DSGVTQTPKHLITATGQRVTLRCSPRSGDLSVYWYQQSLDQGLQFLIQYYNGEERAKGNILERFSAQQFPDLHSELNLSSLELGDSALYFCASSAGHRGEKLFFGSGTQLSVL.

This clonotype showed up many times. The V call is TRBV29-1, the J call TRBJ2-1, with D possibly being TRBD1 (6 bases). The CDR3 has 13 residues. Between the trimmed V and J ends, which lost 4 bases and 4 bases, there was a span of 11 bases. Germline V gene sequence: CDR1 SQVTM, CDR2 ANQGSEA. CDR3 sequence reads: CSVGDTLYNEQFF. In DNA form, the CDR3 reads TGCAGCGTTGGGGACACCCTTTACAATGAGCAGTTCTTC.

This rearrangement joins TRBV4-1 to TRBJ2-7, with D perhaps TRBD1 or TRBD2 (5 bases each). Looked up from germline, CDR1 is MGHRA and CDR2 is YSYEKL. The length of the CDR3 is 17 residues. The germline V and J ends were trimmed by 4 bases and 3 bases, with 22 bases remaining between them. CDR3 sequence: CASSPPVLGDGHYEQYF. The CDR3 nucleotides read TGCGCCAGCAGCCCTCCGGTCCTTGGGGACGGACACTACGAGCAGTACTTC.

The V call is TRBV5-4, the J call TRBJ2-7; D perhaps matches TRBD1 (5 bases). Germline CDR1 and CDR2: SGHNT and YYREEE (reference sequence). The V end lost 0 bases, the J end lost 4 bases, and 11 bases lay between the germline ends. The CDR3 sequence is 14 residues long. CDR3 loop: CASSLEQGRYEQYF. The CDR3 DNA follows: TGTGCCAGCAGCTTGGAGCAGGGAAGGTACGAGCAGTACTTC.

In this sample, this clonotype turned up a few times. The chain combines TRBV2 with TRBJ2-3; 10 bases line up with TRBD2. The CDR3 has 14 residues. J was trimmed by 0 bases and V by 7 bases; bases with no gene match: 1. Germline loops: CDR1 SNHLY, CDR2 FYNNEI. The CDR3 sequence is CASKTSGSTDTQYF. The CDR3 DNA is TGTGCCAGCAAGACTAGCGGGAGCACAGATACGCAGTATTTT.

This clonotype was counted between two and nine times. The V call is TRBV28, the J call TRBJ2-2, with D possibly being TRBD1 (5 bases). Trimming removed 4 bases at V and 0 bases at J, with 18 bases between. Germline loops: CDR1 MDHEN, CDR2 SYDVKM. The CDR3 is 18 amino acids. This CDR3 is CASSYPRASWANTGELFF. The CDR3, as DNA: TGTGCCAGCAGTTACCCCAGGGCCTCATGGGCGAACACCGGGGAGCTGTTTTTT.

This CDR3 is CASSLSQRVDTGELFF. The CDR3 DNA reads TGTGCCAGCAGCTTATCGCAGAGGGTAGATACCGGGGAGCTGTTTTTT. The chain carries TRBV7-9 and TRBJ2-2, with a weak D call TRBD2 (5 bases). CDR3 length: 16 residues. Germline values: CDR1 SEHNR, CDR2 FQNEAQ (reference sequence). Trimming took 2 bases from V and 5 from J, leaving 15 bases between them.

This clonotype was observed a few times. CDR3 sequence (DNA): TGTGCCAGCAGTGTTCGGACGGGGGGACTCTACGAGCAGTACTTC. This encodes CASSVRTGGLYEQYF. This sequence joins TRBV2 and TRBJ2-7; the match to TRBD2 covers 7 bases. V was pared by 4 bases and J by 3 bases, with 9 bases of the junction left unmatched. Germline-derived CDR1 and CDR2 are SNHLY and FYNNEI. The CDR3 runs 15 residues. Full variable domain (outside the CDR3, taken from reference TRBV2 and TRBJ2-7): EPEVTQTPSHQVTQMGQEVILRCVPISNHLYFYWYRQILGQKVEFLVSFYNNEISEKSEIFDDQFSVERPDGSNFTLKIRSTKLEDSAMYFCASSVRTGGLYEQYFGPGTRLTVT.

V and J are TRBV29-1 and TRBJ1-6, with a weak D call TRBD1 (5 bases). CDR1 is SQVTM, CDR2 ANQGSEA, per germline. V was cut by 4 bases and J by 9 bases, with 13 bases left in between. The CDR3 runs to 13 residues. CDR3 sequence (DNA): TGCAGCGTTGGCGAGGGGTCCGCTTCACCCCTCCACTTT. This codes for CSVGEGSASPLHF.

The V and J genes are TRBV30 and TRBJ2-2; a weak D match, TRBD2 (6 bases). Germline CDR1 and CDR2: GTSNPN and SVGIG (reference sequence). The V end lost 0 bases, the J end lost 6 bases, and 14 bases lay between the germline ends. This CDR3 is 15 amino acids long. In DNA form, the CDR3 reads TGTGCCTGGAGTGTACTGGCGGGGAGAGCCGGGGAGCTGTTTTTT. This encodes CAWSVLAGRAGELFF.

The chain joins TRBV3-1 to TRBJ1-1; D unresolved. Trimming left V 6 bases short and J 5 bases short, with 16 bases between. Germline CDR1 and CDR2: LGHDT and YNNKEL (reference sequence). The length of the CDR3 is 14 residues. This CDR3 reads CASSPGRVVTEAFF. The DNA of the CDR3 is TGTGCCAGCAGTCCCGGGCGGGTTGTGACTGAAGCTTTCTTT.